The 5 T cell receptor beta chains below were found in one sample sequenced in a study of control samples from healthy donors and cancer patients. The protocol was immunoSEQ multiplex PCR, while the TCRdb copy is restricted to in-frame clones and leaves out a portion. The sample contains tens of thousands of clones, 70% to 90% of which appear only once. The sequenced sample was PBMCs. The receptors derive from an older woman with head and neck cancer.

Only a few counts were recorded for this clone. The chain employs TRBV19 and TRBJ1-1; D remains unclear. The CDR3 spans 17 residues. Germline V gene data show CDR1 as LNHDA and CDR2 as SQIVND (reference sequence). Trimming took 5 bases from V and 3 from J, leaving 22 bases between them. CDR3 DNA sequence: TGTGCCAGTAGTCGGCAGACCTTACTTTGGCGGGACACTGAAGCTTTCTTT. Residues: CASSRQTLLWRDTEAFF.

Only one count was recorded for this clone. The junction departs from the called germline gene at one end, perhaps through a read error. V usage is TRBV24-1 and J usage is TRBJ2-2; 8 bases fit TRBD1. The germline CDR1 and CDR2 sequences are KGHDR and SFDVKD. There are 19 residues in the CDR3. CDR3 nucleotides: TGTGCCACCAGTGATTCCCCTTGCCTAGGACAGGGAGAACACCGGGGAGCTGTTTTT. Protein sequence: CATSDSPCLGQGEHRGAVF.

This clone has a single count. This CDR3 reads CASSRSGVAGELFF. CDR3 nucleotides: TGTGCCAGCAGCCGATCCGGGGTGGCCGGGGAGCTGTTTTTT. The chain joins TRBV27 to TRBJ2-2, with D possibly TRBD2 on 5 matching bases. This CDR3 has 14 residues. The V gene lost 6 bases and the J gene lost 6 bases, with 14 bases spanning the gap. Germline assignment: CDR1 MNHEY and CDR2 SMNVEV (reference sequence).

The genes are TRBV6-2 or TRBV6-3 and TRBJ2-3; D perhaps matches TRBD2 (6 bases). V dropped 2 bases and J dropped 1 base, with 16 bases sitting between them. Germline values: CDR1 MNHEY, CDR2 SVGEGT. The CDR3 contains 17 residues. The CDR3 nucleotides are TGTGCCAGCAGTTACCCTCTTTCGTGGGAGGGCACAGATACGCAGTATTTT. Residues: CASSYPLSWEGTDTQYF.

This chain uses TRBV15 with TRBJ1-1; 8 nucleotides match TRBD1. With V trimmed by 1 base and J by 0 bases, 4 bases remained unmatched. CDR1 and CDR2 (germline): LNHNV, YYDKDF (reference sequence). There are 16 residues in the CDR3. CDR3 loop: CATSRGYRGMNTEAFF. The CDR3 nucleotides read TGTGCCACCAGCAGAGGGTACAGGGGGATGAACACTGAAGCTTTCTTT.